One and the same sample provided the 30 T cell receptor beta chains below, sequenced in a study of shared clonotypes between healthy human individuals. Sequencing used immunoSEQ multiplex PCR; TCRdb keeps in-frame clones, though not all of them. Of around 700,000 clones listed, about two thirds are singletons. Source material: memory CD4+ T cells sorted from blood. Subset here: CD45RA-negative fraction. The source is a woman aged 30 to 39 in good health.

To note about this clone: The sample carries other DNA sequences with the same CDR3. The chain is built from TRBV4-2 and TRBJ2-7; D gene ambiguous. In germline, CDR1 is LGHNA, CDR2 YNFKEQ. V was pared by 0 bases and J by 4 bases, with 7 bases between. The CDR3 has 13 amino acids. The CDR3 loop reads CASSQDLEYEQYF. The CDR3 nucleotides are TGTGCCAGCAGCCAAGATTTGGAGTACGAGCAGTACTTC.

The CDR3 DNA reads as TGTGCCAGCAGCAAAGCGGGGACTAGTTACGAGCAGTACTTC. This sequence encodes CASSKAGTSYEQYF. The chain employs TRBV28 and TRBJ2-7; TRBD2 aligns across 8 bases. The junction had 8 bases not matched to a gene; V was cut back by 6 bases and J by 4 bases. This CDR3 is built from 14 residues. Per the germline V gene, CDR1 is MDHEN and CDR2 is SYDVKM.

With respect to this clone: The junction differs from germline at one of its ends, possibly a read error. The V and J genes are TRBV19 and TRBJ1-5; 7 nucleotides line up with TRBD1. CDR3 size: 16 residues. Germline lookup yields CDR1 LNHDA and CDR2 SQIVND (reference sequence). The CDR3 DNA is TGTGCCAGTATTATAACCGGGACAGCCATCAATCAGCCCCAGCATTTT. Translation: CASIITGTAINQPQHF. The full variable domain, completed using reference TRBV19 and TRBJ1-5, is DGGITQSPKYLFRKEGQNVTLSCEQNLNHDAMYWYRQDPGQGLRLIYYSQIVNDFQKGDIAEGYSVSREKKESFPLTVTSAQKNPTAFYLCASIITGTAINQPQHFGDGTRLSIL.

The chain is built from TRBV7-8 and TRBJ2-1; no clear D gene. Germline CDR1 reads SGHVS; CDR2 reads FQNEAQ. The CDR3 has 15 amino acids. Between the trimmed V and J ends, which lost 0 bases and 2 bases, there was a span of 8 bases. CDR3 loop: CASSLAPEPYNEQFF. CDR3 coding DNA: TGTGCCAGCAGCTTAGCGCCGGAACCCTACAATGAGCAGTTCTTC.

The chain links TRBV7-9 to TRBJ2-7; 9 bases line up with TRBD2. The germline V gene encodes CDR1 SEHNR and CDR2 FQNEAQ (reference sequence). Germline trimming cut 1 base from V and 2 bases from J; bases unmatched to any gene: 6. The CDR3 runs to 16 residues. The CDR3 nucleotides are TGTGCCAGCAGCTTAGAGGGCGGGAGGGGGACCTACGAGCAGTACTTC. It yields the protein CASSLEGGRGTYEQYF. The full variable domain, its missing parts supplied by reference TRBV7-9 and TRBJ2-7, is DTGVSQNPRHKITKRGQNVTFRCDPISEHNRLYWYRQTLGQGPEFLTYFQNEAQLEKSRLLSDRFSAERPKGSFSTLEIQRTEQGDSAMYLCASSLEGGRGTYEQYFGPGTRLTVT.

This clone was seen at least ten times. The rearrangement joins TRBV6-1 to TRBJ2-2; 10 bases are shared with TRBD2. The CDR3 covers 17 residues. V was clipped by 1 base and J by 6 bases; unmatched bases: 8. From germline, CDR1 is MNHNS and CDR2 SASEGT. As DNA, the CDR3 is TGTGCCAGCAGTGAAGAGTCCCTAGCGGGAGTGCCCGGGGAGCTGTTTTTT. The encoded protein is CASSEESLAGVPGELFF.

The rearrangement links TRBV2 to TRBJ2-4, with D possibly TRBD1 on 6 matching bases. The CDR3 extends over 15 amino acids. From germline, CDR1 is SNHLY and CDR2 FYNNEI. V was shortened by 1 base and J by 3 bases, with 10 bases between the two germline ends. The CDR3 loop reads CASSEGGGVKNIQYF. The CDR3 region has the DNA TGTGCCAGCAGTGAAGGAGGGGGAGTCAAAAACATTCAGTACTTC. Looking up the rest from reference TRBV2 and TRBJ2-4 gives the full variable domain: EPEVTQTPSHQVTQMGQEVILRCVPISNHLYFYWYRQILGQKVEFLVSFYNNEISEKSEIFDDQFSVERPDGSNFTLKIRSTKLEDSAMYFCASSEGGGVKNIQYFGAGTRLSVL.

J is TRBJ2-3 and V is TRBV11-3; 7 positions agree with TRBD2. The CDR3 has 17 residues. Germline values: CDR1 SGHNT, CDR2 YENEEA. Trimming took 0 bases from V and 1 from J; bases not matched to a gene: 7. The CDR3 region is CASSLDLTSDGTDTQYF. Here the CDR3 DNA reads TGTGCCAGCAGCTTAGATCTAACTAGCGATGGCACAGATACGCAGTATTTT.

This chain connects TRBV28 to TRBJ1-5; D is ambiguous. This CDR3 is 17 amino acids long. V was shortened by 6 bases and J by 0 bases, with 18 bases between the two germline ends. The germline CDR1 and CDR2 sequences are MDHEN and SYDVKM. This CDR3 reads CASRHHKQSYSNQPQHF. CDR3 in DNA: TGTGCCAGCAGACATCACAAACAGAGCTATAGCAATCAGCCCCAGCATTTT.

The chain joins TRBV7-2 to TRBJ2-1; D gene uncertain. CDR3 length equals 13 residues. Trimming shortened V by 5 bases and J by 3 bases, and 8 bases separated the two germline ends. Germline V gives CDR1 SGHTA, CDR2 FQGNSA. CDR3 DNA sequence: TGTGCCAGCAGCCCGACGAACTACAATGAGCAGTTCTTC. Protein product: CASSPTNYNEQFF.

The table lists this clone with a count of one. The chain is built from TRBV18 and TRBJ2-5; 9 bases match TRBD1. Unmatched junction bases numbered 6, after V lost 5 bases and J lost 2 bases. CDR1 and CDR2 (germline): KGHSH, LQKENI. The CDR3 length is 15 residues. CDR3 protein: CASSSGGTGQETQYF. Here the CDR3 DNA reads TGTGCCAGCTCATCAGGCGGGACAGGGCAAGAGACCCAGTACTTC.

This clone has a single count. This sample also contains other DNA sequences that code for the same CDR3. The chain has TRBV27 and TRBJ2-7; 7 bases match TRBD1. V dropped 2 bases and J dropped 0; count of bases not matched to a gene: 7. This CDR3 has 16 amino acids. Looked up from germline, CDR1 is MNHEY and CDR2 is SMNVEV (reference sequence). The CDR3, as DNA: TGTGCCAGCAGTTTACGTGGCAGGGGGACCTCCTACGAGCAGTACTTC. Translating it yields CASSLRGRGTSYEQYF.

This chain links TRBV11-2 with TRBJ2-7; no firm D call. The CDR3 consists of 12 residues. Germline CDR1 SGHAT, CDR2 FQNNGV. Trimming removed 3 bases at V and 6 bases at J, with 9 bases between. CDR3 region: CASSFFLVEQYF. The DNA of the CDR3 is TGTGCCAGCAGCTTCTTTCTAGTCGAGCAGTACTTC.

V gene TRBV5-1 combines with J gene TRBJ2-3; a weak D match, TRBD2 (6 bases). The CDR3 totals 15 residues. V shed 4 bases and J shed 0 bases, with 12 bases lying between them. CDR1 is SGHRS, CDR2 YFSETQ, per germline. CDR3 in DNA: TGCGCCAGCAGCCTTAGCGGTACTAGCACAGATACGCAGTATTTT. It codes for CASSLSGTSTDTQYF.

Concerning this clone: This same CDR3 is encoded by further DNA sequences in the sample. The J gene is TRBJ2-3, the V gene TRBV18; 12 bases line up with TRBD2. The CDR3 covers 16 residues. V gave up 3 bases and J gave up 1 base; unmatched junction bases: 2. Germline V gene lookup returns CDR1 KGHSH and CDR2 LQKENI. The DNA of the CDR3 is TGTGCCAGCTCACCGAGACTAGCGGGAGGCACAGATACGCAGTATTTT. Protein: CASSPRLAGGTDTQYF.

The chain has TRBV6-1 and TRBJ2-7; D ambiguous. V was pared by 1 base and J by 3 bases, with 16 bases between. There are 16 residues in the CDR3. CDR1 MNHNS and CDR2 SASEGT come from the germline V gene. CDR3 sequence: CASSEVDGPGIYEQYF. The CDR3 bases are TGTGCCAGCAGTGAAGTCGACGGTCCAGGTATCTACGAGCAGTACTTC.

J is TRBJ2-3 and V is TRBV28, with 9 bases matching TRBD1. Per germline, CDR1 MDHEN and CDR2 SYDVKM. V was clipped by 8 bases and J by 5 bases; unmatched bases: 5. There are 13 residues in the CDR3. This CDR3 reads CASLGQGRDTQYF. The DNA of the CDR3 is TGTGCCAGCCTTGGACAGGGGAGAGATACGCAGTATTTT.

This clone appeared once. V and J are TRBV7-9 and TRBJ1-3; unclear D gene. Trimming shortened V by 8 bases and J by 0 bases, and 5 bases separated the two germline ends. Germline CDR1 and CDR2: SEHNR and FQNEAQ (reference sequence). The CDR3 is made up of 12 amino acids. The CDR3 sequence is CASLSSGNTIYF. In DNA, the CDR3 is TGTGCCAGCCTTAGCTCTGGAAACACCATATATTTT.

The chain employs TRBV2 and TRBJ2-7, with D possibly being TRBD2 (6 bases). The CDR3 sequence is 12 residues long. The germline V gene has CDR1 SNHLY and CDR2 FYNNEI. The V end lost 7 bases, the J end lost 0 bases, and 7 bases lay between the germline ends. The CDR3 reads CASKDYSYEQYF. The CDR3 region has the DNA TGTGCCAGCAAGGACTACTCCTACGAGCAGTACTTC.

This clone was detected a few times. The V call is TRBV29-1, the J call TRBJ2-3; tentatively, D is TRBD2 (6 bases). The CDR3 extends over 14 amino acids. CDR1 is SQVTM and CDR2 is ANQGSEA in the germline V gene. The V end was cut by 5 bases, the J end by 3 bases, with 15 bases between. Here the CDR3 reads CSVLRRDGTDTQYF. CDR3 in DNA: TGCAGCGTTCTCCGGCGGGATGGGACAGATACGCAGTATTTT.

This sequence joins TRBV7-8 and TRBJ2-2; 11 nucleotides line up with TRBD1. Unmatched junction bases numbered 16, after V lost 5 bases and J lost 5 bases. The germline gives CDR1 SGHVS, CDR2 FQNEAQ. The CDR3 is made up of 19 amino acids. CDR3 DNA sequence: TGTGCCAGCAGCCTCGGGACAGGGGGTCCCAAAGGTGTAACCGGGGAGCTGTTTTTT. This gives the protein CASSLGTGGPKGVTGELFF. The whole variable domain, remainder taken from reference TRBV7-8 and TRBJ2-2, is GAGVSQSPRYKVAKRGQDVALRCDPISGHVSLFWYQQALGQGPEFLTYFQNEAQLDKSGLPSDRFFAERPEGSVSTLKIQRTQQEDSAVYLCASSLGTGGPKGVTGELFFGEGSRLTVL.

The chain employs TRBV7-2 and TRBJ2-3; D perhaps matches TRBD2 (5 bases). Germline CDR1 and CDR2: SGHTA and FQGNSA. Trimming stripped 5 bases from V and 0 bases from J, with 12 bases between. The CDR3 consists of 15 residues. The CDR3 nucleotides read TGTGCCAGCAGCAATATGGGCGGGAGCACAGATACGCAGTATTTT. This codes for CASSNMGGSTDTQYF.

The V call is TRBV11-3, the J call TRBJ2-1; D gene uncertain. From germline, CDR1 is SGHNT and CDR2 YENEEA. The V end was cut by 5 bases, the J end by 7 bases, with 12 bases between. The CDR3 has 13 amino acids. The CDR3 DNA sequence: TGTGCCAGCAGCCCGAGCTCCCAGAATGAGCAGTTCTTC. This translates into CASSPSSQNEQFF.

Ten or more counts support this clone. CDR3 in DNA: TGTGCCAGCAGCGTTATTCTGAGAACTCTAGACTCTGGAAACACCATATATTTT. It yields the protein CASSVILRTLDSGNTIYF. V usage is TRBV9 and J usage is TRBJ1-3; D is undetermined. The ends were cut back, 2 bases at V and 0 bases at J, with 18 bases in the middle. This CDR3 is built from 18 residues. Per germline, CDR1 SGDLS and CDR2 YYNGEE.

In its sample, this clone was seen a few times. The same CDR3 also results from other DNA sequences found in this sample. The chain is built from TRBV5-1 and TRBJ2-5; 9 bases match TRBD1. The junction had 5 bases not matched to a gene; V was cut back by 3 bases and J by 5 bases. The CDR3 length is 14 residues. CDR1 SGHRS and CDR2 YFSETQ come from the germline V gene. CDR3 sequence (DNA): TGCGCCAGCAGCTCACAGGGGGCAGGCGAGACCCAGTACTTC. Translation: CASSSQGAGETQYF.

Turning to this clone: Other nucleotide sequences from this sample produce the same CDR3. The CDR3 nucleotides read TGTGCCAGCTCACCCTCCACCGGGGAGCTGTTTTTT. It specifies CASSPSTGELFF. The genes are TRBV18 and TRBJ2-2; no firm D call. CDR3 size: 12 residues. CDR1 KGHSH and CDR2 LQKENI come from the germline V gene. The V gene lost 3 bases and the J gene lost 4 bases, with 3 bases spanning the gap. Together with reference TRBV18 and TRBJ2-2, the CDR3 gives the full variable domain: NAGVMQNPRHLVRRRGQEARLRCSPMKGHSHVYWYRQLPEEGLKFMVYLQKENIIDESGMPKERFSAEFPKEGPSILRIQQVVRGDSAAYFCASSPSTGELFFGEGSRLTVL.

This clone has just a few counts. This chain joins TRBV30 and TRBJ2-1; D gene uncertain. Between the trimmed V and J ends, which lost 0 bases and 9 bases, there was a span of 6 bases. CDR1 and CDR2 from the germline V gene are GTSNPN and SVGIG (reference sequence). The CDR3 covers 11 residues. The CDR3 DNA sequence: TGTGCCTGGAGTGTACTGGCTGAGCAGTTCTTC. This encodes CAWSVLAEQFF.

The V and J genes are TRBV30 and TRBJ2-1; TRBD2 matches 8 bases. Germline CDR1 and CDR2: GTSNPN and SVGIG (reference sequence). Trimming removed 2 bases from V and 4 bases from J; junction bases left unmatched: 4. The CDR3 loop spans 14 amino acids. The CDR3 protein is CAWSTSGSYNEQFF. The CDR3 region has the DNA TGTGCCTGGAGTACCAGCGGGAGTTACAATGAGCAGTTCTTC.

This clone has just a few counts. The rearrangement uses TRBV25-1 and TRBJ2-1; TRBD2 agrees at 10 bases. The CDR3 runs to 17 residues. The V segment lost 3 bases and the J segment 5 bases; nucleotides outside the gene matches: 10. The germline V gene has CDR1 MGHDK and CDR2 SYGVNS. CDR3 sequence reads: CASSDRLAGERDNEQFF. DNA for the CDR3: TGTGCCAGCAGTGACCGTCTAGCGGGAGAAAGGGACAATGAGCAGTTCTTC. Looking up the rest from reference TRBV25-1 and TRBJ2-1 gives the full variable domain: EADIYQTPRYLVIGTGKKITLECSQTMGHDKMYWYQQDPGMELHLIHYSYGVNSTEKGDLSSESTVSRIRTEHFPLTLESARPSHTSQYLCASSDRLAGERDNEQFFGPGTRLTVL.

This clone was picked up a small number of times. The genes are TRBV11-2 and TRBJ2-3; D unresolved. Germline CDR1 and CDR2: SGHAT and FQNNGV. The CDR3 contains 14 residues. V lost 3 bases and J 2 bases, leaving 9 bases between the germline ends. CDR3 sequence (DNA): TGTGCCAGCAGCTTGGATGTTCACACAGATACGCAGTATTTT. Translated, it gives CASSLDVHTDTQYF.